This T cell receptor beta chain stems from a study of T-cell reconstitution after alpha-beta-depleted transplantation in children. Whole-study results and caveats: It was newly produced T cells that mostly accounted for T-cell counts and diversity one year after transplant. Recipient T cells and thymic progenitors that survived were the source of the high TCRbeta diversity seen at day 60 in some patients. There were reportedly several hundred expanded graft clones from which alpha-beta T cells came about two months after transplant.

This clonotype showed up just a few times. Its cognate antigen is unknown. A TCRbeta library incorporating unique molecular identifiers was prepared. In TCRdb, the PCR reads were re-called with MiXCR into one record per CDR3 protein. The table has around 490,000 distinct CDR3 sequences, over 9.5% seen once. The TCR comes from a female patient aged 2-9 years who had a stem cell transplant for aplastic anemia, so the T cells may come from the graft donor. Sample: PBMCs, mostly from graft donor cells, taken 180 days after TCRalphabeta/CD19-depleted stem cell transplant.

Here the CDR3 reads CASSHRDSRETQYF. DNA for the CDR3: TGTGCCAGCAGCCATCGGGACAGTAGAGAGACCCAGTACTTC. The V gene is TRBV14, the J gene TRBJ2-5; 7 bases map to TRBD1. Looked up from germline, CDR1 is SGHDN and CDR2 is FVKESK. The CDR3 extends over 14 amino acids. The junction had 5 bases not matched to a gene; V was cut back by 3 bases and J by 4 bases.